This T cell receptor (beta chain) is drawn from a study of shared clonotypes between healthy human individuals. The wider study: Donors consisted of a couple of women and a few men between 18 and 49. Researchers assigned three CD4 naive, three CD4 memory, two CD8 naive and one CD8 memory plate to each donor. Notes on the study in general: In contrast to clonotypes shared by all four donors, non-shared clonotypes had lower generation probabilities. Measured sharing among donors was expected to vary with sequencing depth.

Generated by immunoSEQ multiplex PCR, the TCRdb table keeps only in-frame clones and is missing some. The sample contains some 2,400,000 clones, approximately 94% of which appear only once. From germline, CDR1 is MNHEY and CDR2 SVGAGI. V gave up 5 bases and J gave up 4 bases, with 12 bases separating them. The CDR3 totals 13 residues. The sample holds one count of this clone. Its antigen remains unknown. The same CDR3 can be traced to other DNA sequences in this sample. V is TRBV6-5 and J is TRBJ2-7, with a tentative D call TRBD2 (5 bases). This TCR was recovered from a man aged 18 to 30 in good health. The sample consisted of naive CD4+ T cells sorted from blood. Subset: CD45RA+ positively selected. The CDR3 DNA follows: TGTGCCAGCAGTCGTGGACGGGGTTACGAGCAGTACTTC. Translating it yields CASSRGRGYEQYF.